This TCR beta chain was sequenced for a study of cytomegalovirus exposure and HLA in healthy donors. About the research overall: Prior work identified 120 million or so unique TCR beta sequences in some 200 million T cells.

The PCR employed 60 Vbeta primers together with 13 Jbeta primers. Generated by immunoSEQ multiplex PCR, the TCRdb table keeps only in-frame clones and is missing some. Among around 100,000 clones listed, roughly three quarters were seen once. Germline V gives CDR1 MGHRA, CDR2 YSYEKL. Trimming stripped 1 base from V and 8 bases from J, with 20 bases between. The CDR3 runs 17 residues. It was healthy bone marrow donors who served as donors. Study-level results: TCR beta chains numbering some 160 were designated cytomegalovirus-associated. Productive rates of about 87% or about 30% were seen for most TCR beta V segments in an earlier analysis.

This clone has just a few counts. The antigen is not known. The chain is built from TRBV4-1 and TRBJ1-4; no firm D call. The source material was PBMCs. This sequence was found in a male donor in good health and CMV-seropositive. The CDR3 DNA is TGCGCCAGCAGCCAAGGCTTCAGGTGGCGGGAAGACGAAAAACTGTTTTTT. Translation gives CASSQGFRWREDEKLFF.